This TCR beta chain was sequenced during a study of blood T cell repertoires in COVID-19 (dated by TCRdb to 2020 to 2021). With regard to the full study: Collaborator samples came from the United States, Italy and Spain and covered acute and convalescent phases of COVID-19. The prospective study material was composed of cDNA or gDNA derived from T cells, B-cell-depleted T cells, or PBMCs. Subjects who had been exposed to COVID-19, were actively infected with it, or had recovered from it provided the deeply sampled blood TCRbeta repertoires that made up the dataset. A freely available public database, intended as a resource for researchers studying the immune response to SARS-CoV-2, is where the repertoires were released. Samples were obtained from the ongoing ImmuneRACE study (first 160 participants) and from about 1,300 subjects provided by 6 global collaborators. Nearly every sample came with metadata listing a de-identified subject ID, COVID-19 status, age in years and sex. Where available, HLA class I and class II types were obtained from metadata supplied by the sample provider rather than from assay-based typing.

CDR1 and CDR2 (SGHNT, YYREEE) derive from the germline V gene (reference sequence). Unmatched junction bases come to 4, with V trimmed by 3 bases and J by 6 bases. Counted from cysteine to phenylalanine, this CDR3 has 13 amino acids. Here the CDR3 DNA is all that survives: 39 bases in frame from base 1. TCRbeta CDR3 regions were amplified from genomic DNA using the immunoSEQ Assay, a bias-controlled multiplex PCR. Per the original workflow: The number of nucleated cells in each sample was estimated by amplification of reference gene primers within the assay. To quantify the absolute abundance of each unique TCRbeta CDR3 rearrangement, sequence reads were collapsed and filtered. Productive Simpson clonality was computed per sample as the square root of Simpson's diversity index over productive rearrangements. Entries here come from immuneACCESS through TCRdb and include only in-frame sequences with V and J called. Some clones fail to appear in such tables; in the studies checked, an unresolved V gene covers under half of the shortfall, and the cause of the remainder is unknown. That table gives V, J and clone size, and the DNA gave D and trimming. This sample holds roughly 160,000 clones; 83% were observed only once. Of the sample, around 2.1% falls within the top ten clones.

Whole blood was collected in K2EDTA tubes by collaborating institutions according to the institutions' own protocols. Collaborator samples were shipped for TCRbeta analysis as frozen whole blood, isolated PBMCs, or DNA extracted from either sample type. Overall study outcomes, separate from this receptor: The amount of clinical and demographic metadata varied by source and participant and was provided uncurated.

As concerns this clone: Its antigen is unknown. No qualities accompany the bases; no much larger clone lies one base away.

The sequencing input was peripheral blood. This sequence was found in a woman of 80 years or more with acute or convalescent COVID-19. The sequence is built from TRBV5-4 and TRBJ2-7, with 9 central nucleotides matching TRBD1. The CDR3 is CASSWGTGTEQYF. Read as DNA, the sequence is TGTGCCAGCAGCTGGGGGACAGGGACCGAGCAGTACTTC.